This TCR beta chain was obtained from a study of T cells after yellow fever vaccination. A process of 5'RACE template switching, which added a universal primer site and UMIs, was used to make TCR cDNA. TCRdb recomputed calls from the 5' RACE reads with MiXCR, one row per CDR3 protein. The profile covers approximately 300,000 distinct CDR3 sequences, with about 10% appearing a single time and about 3% taken by the ten largest. The CDR3 runs 16 residues. V lost 5 bases, J lost 0 bases, and 17 bases lay in between. Germline values: CDR1 MNHEY, CDR2 SVGAGI. Material: CD4+ T cells sorted from PBMCs, obtained 45 days after the yellow fever booster vaccination. The chain uses TRBV6-5 and TRBJ2-7, with D unresolved. The sequence was obtained from a man between 18 and 35 years old who received the YFV17D yellow fever vaccine. CDR3 nucleotide sequence: TGTGCCAGCAGTCCCCTCAGGACCCTTCTCTCCTACGAGCAGTACTTC. Protein: CASSPLRTLLSYEQYF.